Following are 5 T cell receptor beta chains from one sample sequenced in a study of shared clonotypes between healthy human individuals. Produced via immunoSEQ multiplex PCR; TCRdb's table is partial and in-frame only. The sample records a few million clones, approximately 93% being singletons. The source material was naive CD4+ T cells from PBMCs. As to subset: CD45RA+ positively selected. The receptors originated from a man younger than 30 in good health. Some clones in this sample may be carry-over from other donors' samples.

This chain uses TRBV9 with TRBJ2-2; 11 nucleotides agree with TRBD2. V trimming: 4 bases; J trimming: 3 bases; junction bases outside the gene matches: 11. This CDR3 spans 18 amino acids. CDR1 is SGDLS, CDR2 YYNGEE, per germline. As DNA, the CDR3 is TGTGCCAGCAGCCCCAAGGGACTAGCGGAAACTTACACCGGGGAGCTGTTTTTT. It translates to CASSPKGLAETYTGELFF.

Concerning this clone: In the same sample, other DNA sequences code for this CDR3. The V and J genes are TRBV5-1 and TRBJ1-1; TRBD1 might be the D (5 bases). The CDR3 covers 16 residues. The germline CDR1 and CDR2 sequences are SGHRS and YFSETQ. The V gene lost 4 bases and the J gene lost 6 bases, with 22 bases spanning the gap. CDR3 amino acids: CASSPSSSAGSAEAFF. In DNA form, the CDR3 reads TGCGCCAGCAGCCCCTCCTCAAGCGCAGGGTCAGCTGAAGCTTTCTTT. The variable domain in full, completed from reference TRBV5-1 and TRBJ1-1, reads KAGVTQTPRYLIKTRGQQVTLSCSPISGHRSVSWYQQTPGQGLQFLFEYFSETQRNKGNFPGRFSGRQFSNSRSEMNVSTLELGDSALYLCASSPSSSAGSAEAFFGQGTRLTVV.

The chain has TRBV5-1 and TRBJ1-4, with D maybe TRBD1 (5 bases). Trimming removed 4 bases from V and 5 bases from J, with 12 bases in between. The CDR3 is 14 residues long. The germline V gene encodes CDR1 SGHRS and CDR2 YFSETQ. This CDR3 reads CASSDGTGNEKLFF. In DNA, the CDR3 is TGCGCCAGCAGCGACGGGACCGGAAATGAAAAACTGTTTTTT.

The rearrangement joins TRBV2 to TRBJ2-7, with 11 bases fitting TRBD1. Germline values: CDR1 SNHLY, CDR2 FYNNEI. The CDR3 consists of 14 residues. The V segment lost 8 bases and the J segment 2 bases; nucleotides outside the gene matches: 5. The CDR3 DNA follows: TGTGCCAGCGGGGACAGGGGGTACACCTACGAGCAGTACTTC. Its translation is CASGDRGYTYEQYF.

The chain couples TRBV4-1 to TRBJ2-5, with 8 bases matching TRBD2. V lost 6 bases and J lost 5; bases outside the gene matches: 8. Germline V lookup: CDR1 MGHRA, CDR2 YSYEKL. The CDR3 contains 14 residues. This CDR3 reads CASRPTSVSETQYF. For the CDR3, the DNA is TGCGCCAGCAGGCCGACTAGCGTTTCGGAGACCCAGTACTTC.